This T cell receptor (beta chain) was sequenced in a study of T cell changes during pregnancy in multiple sclerosis. The data were produced by immunoSEQ multiplex PCR, yet TCRdb's version contains in-frame clones alone and is incomplete. This table holds about 49,000 clones, around 91% found once. V was clipped by 6 bases and J by 1 base, with 15 bases between them. Germline V CDR1 and CDR2: SQVTM, ANQGSEA. CDR3 length: 14 residues. This clone has more than one count but fewer than ten. Sequenced here: peripheral blood, sampled after pregnancy. The rearrangement joins TRBV29-1 to TRBJ1-1; D unresolved. The source is a female donor in good health, enrolled as a control in a pregnancy study. The CDR3 spells CSVYPTVSNTEAFF. CDR3 DNA sequence: TGCAGCGTGTACCCTACAGTTTCGAACACTGAAGCTTTCTTT. The full variable domain, rest sourced from reference TRBV29-1 and TRBJ1-1, is SAVISQKPSRDICQRGTSLTIQCQVDSQVTMMFWYRQQPGQSLTLIATANQGSEATYESGFVIDKFPISRPNLTFSTLTVSNMSPEDSSIYLCSVYPTVSNTEAFFGQGTRLTVV.